This T cell receptor beta chain was identified in a study of regulatory T cells in long-lasting Graves disease (dated by TCRdb to the early 2020s). For context, the study as a whole: Antithyroid drugs had been taken for less than 3 months by newly diagnosed Graves' disease patients. A total of 33 samples underwent TCR sequencing, from about 13 patients with persistent Graves' disease and 20 or so patients with newly diagnosed Graves' disease. Persistent Graves' disease patients were compared with newly diagnosed Graves' disease patients by peripheral blood TCR sequencing and RNA sequencing. The study was registered as a clinical trial and conducted in China. Summary of the overall study and its limitations: Sequencing and analysis were restricted to the TCR beta chain. Only peripheral blood was studied, because thyroid tissue, the primary lesion, was inaccessible. The authors acknowledged the small sample size as a limitation that may reduce accuracy. Compared with newly diagnosed patients, persistent Graves' disease patients had lower TCR Shannon entropy and fewer highly expanded clones, which suggests clonal expansion. Preferential use of TRBV28, TRBJ1-2 and TRBJ2-5 was observed in persistent disease, whereas TRBV20-1 and TRBJ2-1 were favored in newly diagnosed disease. A larger number of public clonotypes was shared among persistent patients (more than 2,500) than among newly diagnosed patients (approximately 1,000).

Remarks on this clonotype: There is no known antigen for this receptor. No clone much larger than this one lies a single base away; base qualities are absent.

This sample's time point label indicates: newly diagnosed GD, antithyroid drugs for less than 3 months. For both TCR sequencing and RNA sequencing, RNA was extracted from PBMCs using TRIzol. The diagnosis of Graves' disease was made according to American Thyroid Association guidelines. Patients for the study were recruited at an endocrinology department in Xi'an, China. Each patient gave approximately 10 milliliters of peripheral blood, collected in an EDTA anticoagulant tube. PBMCs were isolated by Ficoll Paque Plus density gradient separation without further T cell sorting. An Agilent 2100 Bioanalyzer and agarose gel were used to check RNA quality, while a NanoDrop 2000 measured RNA concentration. The germline V gene (reference sequence) specifies LNHDA as CDR1 and SQIVND as CDR2. The junction shows trimming of 7 bases on V and 6 bases on J, plus 13 bases between the germline ends. The CDR3, from cysteine to phenylalanine, totals 13 residues. Only the CDR3 DNA is retained, 39 bases long and in frame from the first base.

The library was prepared using multiplex PCR. The listed sequencing device is Illumina HiSeq 4000. To build TCR beta libraries, CDR3 regions were amplified by Arm-PCR using iRepertoire HTBI primers. PCR products were gel purified before sequencing. As for the original processing: Across samples, 60 to 80 TRBV and 13 to 15 TRBJ segments were identified and used for gene usage analysis of CDR3 amino acid clonotypes. Filtered high-quality paired reads were merged into contigs using COPE and FqMerger. BLAST was used to align contigs to IMGT TRBV, TRBD and TRBJ reference genes, and CDR3 was defined according to IMGT. Any clonotype with a frequency above 0.1% was counted as a highly expanded clone. Shannon entropy served as the measure of repertoire diversity, while the Gini coefficient captured V-J evenness. Public clonotypes were defined as clonotypes shared by more than one individual. The raw public data were reprocessed by TCRdb itself: fastp quality trimming at Q25, MiXCR clonotype calling, in-frame beta chains only. Merged by CDR3 protein, the rows form single entries marked with the most common genes and DNA. The V and J calls were determined by TCRdb, not by the authors. The sample has some 560,000 distinct CDR3 sequences on record, approximately 16% of them singletons. The biggest ten clones account for 20% to 25% of the sample.

This same sample was also part of a study on T cells in Graves' hyperthyroidism and ophthalmopathy. Taken from the second paper: Stable Graves' hyperthyroidism was defined as the absence of progression to ophthalmopathy over 18 months of follow-up. The hyperthyroidism patients were between 18 and 65 years old and newly diagnosed, with a disease duration of less than 2 months. Patients with uncontrolled infections, other autoimmune diseases, pregnancy or lactation were excluded. Diagnoses were based on clinical symptoms, serum thyroxine and TRAb, thyroid ultrasound and orbital computed tomography. A first-round RT-PCR of the TCR CDR3 used the HTBI primer set with the Qiagen OneStep RT-PCR kit. Most expanded thyroid clonotypes (frequency above 0.001) were also found in blood, which suggests that blood repertoires may mirror thyroid immune responses. In cross-validation, a model built on a 13 V-J signature told ophthalmopathy apart from stable hyperthyroidism with approximately 90% sensitivity and around 83% specificity, and in testing the same model reached 80%/75%. In validation, the model predicted progression to ophthalmopathy with approximately 70% sensitivity and 72% to 85% specificity, a median of 6.5 months before onset. A discovery cohort of approximately 100 patients, fewer than 50 with Graves' ophthalmopathy and 57 with stable Graves' hyperthyroidism, was used to find distinguishing TCR V-J signatures. Whether ophthalmopathy could be predicted prospectively was tested in an independent validation cohort made up of 18 to 20 hyperthyroidism patients plus 17 patients who later progressed to ophthalmopathy. For training and testing, the approximately 97 patients in the discovery cohort were randomly divided in a 7:3 ratio. In roughly six Graves' hyperthyroidism patients, the study also compared T-cell repertoires from thyroid tissue with T-cell repertoires from blood. Once sampling was done, hyperthyroidism patients were given methimazole at a starting dose of 30 mg daily, whereas ophthalmopathy patients were given high-dose intravenous methylprednisolone. The libraries were constructed in a second round of multiplex PCR and then size-selected and purified. Paired-end sequencing of the libraries was performed with 100 bp reads on an Illumina HiSeq2000. SOAPnuke was used to process the raw data, throwing out any read that contained adapters or uncalled bases, had a mean Phred below 15, or lacked an exact constant-primer or identifier match. High-quality paired reads were merged with COPE v1.2.5, and unique nucleotide sequences were defined as clonotypes. Clonotypes were aligned to IMGT TRBV, TRBD and TRBJ reference segments using MiTCR v1.1. Only V-J combinations with frequency above 0.0001, covering 99% to 99.2% of repertoires, were analysed. The TCS score was defined as the ratio of F50 (clonal expansion) to E x V (chaos), calculated using BLOSUM62-based TCRdist between CDR3 peptides within each V-J. Welch's t-statistics and random forest reduced fewer than 600 V-J features to some 14, which were used in a naive Bayes classifier (R e1071). Sample size was not statistically predetermined, and investigators were not blinded to group allocation. According to the paper, TCR Vbeta CDR3 sequencing was carried out on some 140 peripheral blood samples, which came from some 41 ophthalmopathy, about 75 hyperthyroidism and about 17 progressor patients.

This clonotype was obtained from a woman aged 40 to 65 with Graves disease. Donor details come from another sample of the same person, matched by shared clones. The material was peripheral blood mononuclear cells (PBMCs), obtained at new diagnosis, from a patient treated with antithyroid drugs. The rearrangement joined TRBV19 to TRBJ1-5; tentative D gene TRBD1, with 6 bases matching. The DNA reads as follows: TGTGCCAGTACGACAGGCTTTGCTCAGCCCCAGCATTTT. It codes for CASTTGFAQPQHF. With the rest looked up from the reference TRBV19 and TRBJ1-5 genes rather than sequenced, the full variable domain is DGGITQSPKYLFRKEGQNVTLSCEQNLNHDAMYWYRQDPGQGLRLIYYSQIVNDFQKGDIAEGYSVSREKKESFPLTVTSAQKNPTAFYLCASTTGFAQPQHFGDGTRLSIL.